The 5 T cell receptor beta chains in this list originate from one sample, sequenced in a study of blood T cell repertoires in COVID-19. Produced via immunoSEQ multiplex PCR; TCRdb's table is partial and in-frame only. The sample consists of over 200,000 clones, just under 85% of them appearing once. The specimen sequenced was PBMCs or T cells enriched from blood (not recorded which). These receptors all come from a middle-aged man who had recovered from COVID-19.

CDR3 DNA: TGTGCCAGCAGTAAAGAGGGTGACACTGAAGCTTTCTTT. This codes for CASSKEGDTEAFF. The chain has TRBV6-4 and TRBJ1-1; the D is unclear. CDR3 length: 13 residues. Germline V gene sequence: CDR1 MRHNA, CDR2 SNTAGT. V lost 5 bases, J lost 3 bases, and 10 bases lay in between.

The chain employs TRBV28 and TRBJ2-1, with a weak D call TRBD2 (5 bases). The CDR3 sequence is 12 residues long. Germline CDR1 MDHEN, CDR2 SYDVKM. Trimming pared 6 bases from V and 7 bases from J, leaving 10 bases between. The CDR3 loop reads CASRLGLNEQFF. The CDR3 DNA is TGTGCCAGCAGACTAGGTTTAAATGAGCAGTTCTTC.

The rearrangement links TRBV12-3 or TRBV12-4 to TRBJ1-4; D ambiguous. V was trimmed by 3 bases and J by 4 bases, leaving 6 bases between them. This CDR3 contains 13 residues. The DNA of the CDR3 is TGTGCCAGCAGTTTGAACAGTAATGAAAAACTGTTTTTT. Translated: CASSLNSNEKLFF.

The genes are TRBV7-2 and TRBJ1-1, with a possible D match to TRBD1 (6 bases). Trimming pared 6 bases from V and 5 bases from J, leaving 16 bases between. The CDR3 is 14 amino acids. Germline CDR1 and CDR2: SGHTA and FQGNSA. The CDR3 is CASRFSGAETEAFF. The CDR3 DNA is TGTGCCAGCAGGTTTTCAGGGGCGGAGACTGAAGCTTTCTTT.

J is TRBJ2-2 and V is TRBV28; 7 bases match TRBD2. The CDR3 consists of 15 residues. V shed 8 bases and J 0 bases; nucleotides not matched to a gene: 6. Per germline, CDR1 MDHEN and CDR2 SYDVKM. The CDR3 coding sequence is TGTGCCAGCGGGGGGGTCCGTACGAACACCGGGGAGCTGTTTTTT. Translating it yields CASGGVRTNTGELFF.